This TCR beta chain was identified during a study of graft-versus-host responses after intestinal transplantation. Remarks on this clone: Its cognate antigen is unknown.

Specified time point: postoperative day 105 after intestinal transplantation (dayNNNN = postoperative day). General study points: Allografts from individuals with graft-donor T cell macrochimerism displayed high graft-versus-host to host-versus-graft clonal ratios. Investigators detected GvH clones in recipient marrow, with some emerging earlier in ileum or blood.

TCRdb keeps only in-frame clones here, not all; method: immunoSEQ multiplex PCR. Of 12,000 or so clones detected, roughly nine tenths appear once; the ten largest clones hold more than 3%. This CDR3 has 15 residues. Germline CDR1 and CDR2: WSHSY and SAAADI. Trimming at V came to 0 bases and at J to 6 bases, leaving 2 bases not matched to a gene. The chain uses TRBV10-2 and TRBJ1-6; 7 bases are a match to TRBD1. Specimen: PBMCs, collected 105 days after intestinal transplantation. The sequence was obtained from a human patient who received an intestinal transplant, so some T cells may come from the graft donor. The CDR3 reads CASSESGTANSPLHF. Written as DNA, the CDR3 is TGCGCCAGCAGTGAGTCAGGGACAGCTAATTCACCCCTCCACTTT.